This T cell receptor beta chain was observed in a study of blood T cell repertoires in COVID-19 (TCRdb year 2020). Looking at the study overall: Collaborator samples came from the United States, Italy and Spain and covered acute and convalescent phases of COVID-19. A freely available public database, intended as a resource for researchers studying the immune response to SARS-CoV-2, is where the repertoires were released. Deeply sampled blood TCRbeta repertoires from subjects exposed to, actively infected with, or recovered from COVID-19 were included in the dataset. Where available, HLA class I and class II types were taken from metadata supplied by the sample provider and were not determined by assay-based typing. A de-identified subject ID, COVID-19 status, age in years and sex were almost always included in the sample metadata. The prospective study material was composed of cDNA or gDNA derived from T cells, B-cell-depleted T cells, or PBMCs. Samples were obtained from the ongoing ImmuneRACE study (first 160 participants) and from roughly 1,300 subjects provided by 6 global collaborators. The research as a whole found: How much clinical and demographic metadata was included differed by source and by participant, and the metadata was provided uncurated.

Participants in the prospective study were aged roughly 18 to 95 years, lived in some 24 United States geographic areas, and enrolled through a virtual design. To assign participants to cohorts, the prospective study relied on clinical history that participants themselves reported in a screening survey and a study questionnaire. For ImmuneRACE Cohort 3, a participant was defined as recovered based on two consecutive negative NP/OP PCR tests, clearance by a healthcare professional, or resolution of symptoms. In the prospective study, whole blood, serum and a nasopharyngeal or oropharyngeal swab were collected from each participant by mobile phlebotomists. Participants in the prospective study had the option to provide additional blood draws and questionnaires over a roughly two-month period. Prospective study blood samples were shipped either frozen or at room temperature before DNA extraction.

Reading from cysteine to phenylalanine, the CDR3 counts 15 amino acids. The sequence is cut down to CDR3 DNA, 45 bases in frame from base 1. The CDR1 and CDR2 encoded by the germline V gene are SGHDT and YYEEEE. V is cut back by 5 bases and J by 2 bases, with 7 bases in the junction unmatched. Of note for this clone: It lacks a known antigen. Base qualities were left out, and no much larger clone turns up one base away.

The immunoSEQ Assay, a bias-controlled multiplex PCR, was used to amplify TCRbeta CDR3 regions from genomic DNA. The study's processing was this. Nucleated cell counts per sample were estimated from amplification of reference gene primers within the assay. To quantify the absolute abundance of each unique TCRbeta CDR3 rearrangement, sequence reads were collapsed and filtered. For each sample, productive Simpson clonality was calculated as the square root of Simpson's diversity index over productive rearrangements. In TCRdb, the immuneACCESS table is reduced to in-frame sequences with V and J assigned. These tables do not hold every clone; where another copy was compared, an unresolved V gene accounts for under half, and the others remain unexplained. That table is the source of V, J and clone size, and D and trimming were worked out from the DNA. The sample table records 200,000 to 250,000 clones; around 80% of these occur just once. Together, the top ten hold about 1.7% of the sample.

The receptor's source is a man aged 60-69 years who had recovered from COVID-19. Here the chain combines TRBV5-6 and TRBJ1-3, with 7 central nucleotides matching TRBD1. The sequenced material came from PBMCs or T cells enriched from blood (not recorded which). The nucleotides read TGTGCCAGCAGGCGGACAGGAGAGACTGGAAACACCATATATTTT. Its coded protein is CASRRTGETGNTIYF. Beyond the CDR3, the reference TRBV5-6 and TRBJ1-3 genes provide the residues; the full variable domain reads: DAGVTQSPTHLIKTRGQQVTLRCSPKSGHDTVSWYQQALGQGPQFIFQYYEEEERQRGNFPDRFSGHQFPNYSSELNVNALLLGDSALYLCASRRTGETGNTIYFGEGSWLTVV.